This T cell receptor beta chain appears in the sequencing data of a study of CD8 T cells in Susac syndrome. Whole-study context: Blood was drawn from patients with Susac syndrome. At that point, they were therapy-naive, on corticosteroids, or on intravenous immunoglobulin alone.

Bulk CD8+ and CD4+ cells came from magnetic negative isolation; CD8+ TEMRA by FACS. Germline V gene lookup returns CDR1 SGHTA and CDR2 FQGNSA. CDR3 size: 13 residues. V shed 3 bases and J shed 8 bases, with 11 bases lying between them. It was with random hexamers that 0.5 to 1 ug RNA was reverse transcribed. The TCR beta CDR3 was amplified by immunoSEQ multiplex PCR across 54 Vbeta, 13 Jbeta. TCRdb re-derived calls from the immunoSEQ multiplex PCR reads in MiXCR, one entry per CDR3 protein. Among fewer than 80,000 distinct CDR3 sequences listed, less than 95% were seen once. General study points: The study identified roughly seventeen and five Susac-specific public clones in total CD8+ and CD8+ TEMRA repertoires.

In its sample, this clonotype was seen once. Its antigen is not identified. The genes are TRBV7-2 and TRBJ2-1, with D perhaps assigned TRBD1 or TRBD2 (5 bases each). The sample comprised CD8+ T cells from PBMCs. This sequence originates from a human donor with Susac syndrome. CDR3 loop: CASSFRGRDEQFF. CDR3 DNA: TGTGCCAGCAGCTTCCGGGGCCGTGATGAGCAGTTCTTC.